Below are 25 T cell receptor beta chains sequenced from a single sample in a study of blood T cell repertoires in COVID-19. The data were produced by immunoSEQ multiplex PCR, yet TCRdb's version contains in-frame clones alone and is incomplete. The repertoire holds approximately 100,000 clones, with 70% to 85% as singletons. The source material was peripheral blood. These TCRs come from a woman aged 60 to 75 with acute or convalescent COVID-19.

The V gene is TRBV5-1, the J gene TRBJ1-3, with D possibly TRBD1 on 5 matching bases. V shed 0 bases and J shed 4 bases, with 8 bases lying between them. The CDR3 length is 14 residues. CDR1 and CDR2 (germline): SGHRS, YFSETQ. The CDR3 region has the DNA TGCGCCAGCAGCTTGGACGGACACGGAAACACCATATATTTT. It encodes CASSLDGHGNTIYF.

The chain has TRBV2 and TRBJ2-5, with 8 bases identical to TRBD1. This CDR3 contains 15 residues. Trimming at V came to 6 bases and at J to 4 bases, leaving 10 bases not matched to a gene. Germline CDR1 reads SNHLY; CDR2 reads FYNNEI. CDR3 amino acids: CASRPSRGRGETQYF. The CDR3 DNA reads as TGTGCCAGCAGACCATCCAGGGGGCGCGGAGAGACCCAGTACTTC.

The chain links TRBV4-3 to TRBJ1-4; 7 nucleotides align to TRBD1. Germline CDR1 is LGHNA and CDR2 is YSLEER. J was trimmed by 7 bases and V by 0 bases; bases with no gene match: 11. The CDR3 has 17 residues. CDR3: CASSQDRFEGAGEKLFF. DNA for the CDR3: TGCGCCAGCAGCCAAGATCGGTTCGAGGGGGCGGGTGAAAAACTGTTTTTT.

This chain uses TRBV27 with TRBJ2-3, with a possible D match to TRBD2 (6 bases). CDR1 and CDR2 (germline): MNHEY, SMNVEV (reference sequence). V lost 0 bases, J lost 2 bases, and 12 bases lay in between. The CDR3 runs to 16 residues. CDR3: CASSLSVRGLTDTQYF. In DNA, the CDR3 is TGTGCCAGCAGTTTATCGGTGCGGGGTCTCACAGATACGCAGTATTTT.

The V and J genes are TRBV25-1 and TRBJ1-5; 7 bases align to TRBD1. The V gene's germline CDR1 is MGHDK and CDR2 SYGVNS. This CDR3 is built from 13 residues. V gave up 9 bases and J gave up 2 bases; unmatched junction bases: 4. The CDR3 DNA follows: TGTGCCAGTGGACAGGATGGCAATCAGCCCCAGCATTTT. Protein product: CASGQDGNQPQHF. The entire variable domain, with the rest obtained from reference TRBV25-1 and TRBJ1-5, is as follows: EADIYQTPRYLVIGTGKKITLECSQTMGHDKMYWYQQDPGMELHLIHYSYGVNSTEKGDLSSESTVSRIRTEHFPLTLESARPSHTSQYLCASGQDGNQPQHFGDGTRLSIL.

J is TRBJ2-5 and V is TRBV9; 8 nucleotides match TRBD2. This CDR3 comprises 13 residues. J gave up 3 bases and V 3 bases, and 1 base lay outside the gene matches. Per germline, CDR1 SGDLS and CDR2 YYNGEE. The CDR3 protein is CASSAGLEETQYF. The CDR3 DNA is TGTGCCAGCAGCGCGGGACTAGAAGAGACCCAGTACTTC. Looking up the rest from reference TRBV9 and TRBJ2-5 gives the full variable domain: DSGVTQTPKHLITATGQRVTLRCSPRSGDLSVYWYQQSLDQGLQFLIQYYNGEERAKGNILERFSAQQFPDLHSELNLSSLELGDSALYFCASSAGLEETQYFGPGTRLLVL.

This chain joins TRBV6-5 and TRBJ2-5; TRBD1 matches 9 bases. This CDR3 contains 15 residues. Germline lookup yields CDR1 MNHEY and CDR2 SVGAGI. V gave up 5 bases and J gave up 7 bases; unmatched junction bases: 11. The CDR3 here is CASSKQGAVELTQYF. As DNA, the CDR3 is TGTGCCAGCAGTAAACAGGGGGCGGTCGAATTGACCCAGTACTTC.

As regards this clone: Other DNA sequences in the same sample also yield this CDR3. J is TRBJ1-1 and V is TRBV9; D not resolved. Germline loops: CDR1 SGDLS, CDR2 YYNGEE. Trimming removed 2 bases at V and 5 bases at J, with 10 bases between. The CDR3 totals 13 residues. CDR3 coding DNA: TGTGCCAGCAGCGTCGCAGGCAAAACTGAAGCTTTCTTT. Translated: CASSVAGKTEAFF.

The chain couples TRBV3-1 (or the pseudogene TRBV3-2) to TRBJ2-5; 11 bases agree with TRBD1. Germline V gene lookup returns CDR1 LGHDT and CDR2 YNNKEL (reference sequence). Losses at the gene ends were 5 bases for V and 1 base for J; bases not matched to a gene: 3. CDR3 length equals 15 residues. DNA of the CDR3: TGTGCCAGCAGCTGGACAGGGGGCGGCCAAGAGACCCAGTACTTC. Translating gives CASSWTGGGQETQYF.

The chain joins TRBV2 to TRBJ1-1; tentative D call: TRBD1 (5 bases). V was clipped by 8 bases and J by 8 bases, with 9 bases between them. CDR1 is SNHLY, CDR2 FYNNEI, per germline. This CDR3 comprises 10 residues. CDR3 DNA: TGTGCCAGCGGGCGGGACGAAGCTTTCTTT. Protein: CASGRDEAFF.

This clone has just a few counts. V usage is TRBV27 and J usage is TRBJ2-6; D gene unclear. CDR3 size: 14 residues. CDR1 MNHEY and CDR2 SMNVEV come from the germline V gene (reference sequence). Between the trimmed V and J ends, which lost 10 bases and 2 bases, there was a span of 12 bases. CDR3 nucleotides: TGTGCCACTAACCTAAAACCTGGGGCCAACGTCCTGACTTTC. Protein: CATNLKPGANVLTF.

This clone appeared a few times. The chain recombines TRBV7-6 with TRBJ2-1; 11 bases are a match to TRBD2. The V and J ends lost 1 base and 5 bases, in that order; junction bases with no gene match: 10. CDR1 is SGHVS, CDR2 FNYEAQ, per germline. This CDR3 has 18 residues. CDR3 sequence (DNA): TGTGCCAGCAGCTTAGGGGGCCTAAGGGGACTAGCGGACAATGAGCAGTTCTTC. Its translation: CASSLGGLRGLADNEQFF.

The chain employs TRBV29-1 and TRBJ1-1; TRBD1 is a possible D gene (6 bases). There are 13 residues in the CDR3. Germline V gene data show CDR1 as SQVTM and CDR2 as ANQGSEA. Trimming took off 8 bases at V and 6 bases at J, with 19 bases between the two ends. The CDR3 coding sequence is TGCAGCATAAGATCAGGGGTATGGCCTGAAGCTTTCTTT. Translating gives CSIRSGVWPEAFF.

The rearrangement links TRBV3-1 (or the pseudogene TRBV3-2) to TRBJ1-4; D is possibly TRBD1 (6 bases). The germline V gene has CDR1 LGHDT and CDR2 YNNKEL (reference sequence). The length of the CDR3 is 17 residues. V was shortened by 0 bases and J by 3 bases, with 14 bases between the two germline ends. The CDR3 DNA sequence: TGTGCCAGCAGCCAAGAACTGGGGGCGCGGGCTAATGAAAAACTGTTTTTT. Amino acid sequence: CASSQELGARANEKLFF.

Details on this clone: Other DNA sequences from this sample encode an identical CDR3 as well. The chain carries TRBV18 and TRBJ1-2; possibly TRBD1 for D (6 bases). The V end was cut by 3 bases, the J end by 2 bases, with 7 bases between. Germline V gene lookup returns CDR1 KGHSH and CDR2 LQKENI. The CDR3 length is 13 residues. The CDR3 DNA follows: TGTGCCAGCTCACCGGACAGAAACTATGGCTACACCTTC. As protein: CASSPDRNYGYTF.

The chain recombines TRBV7-2 with TRBJ2-7, with TRBD2 as a possible D gene (5 bases). Germline V gene lookup returns CDR1 SGHTA and CDR2 FQGNSA. CDR3 size: 14 residues. V was shortened by 5 bases and J by 5 bases, with 16 bases between the two germline ends. CDR3 sequence reads: CASSALVASHEQYF. DNA of the CDR3: TGTGCCAGCAGCGCCCTTGTAGCGAGCCACGAGCAGTACTTC.

The CDR3 region has the DNA TGTGCCAGCAGTGACCACTACAGCAATCAGCCCCAGCATTTT. Protein: CASSDHYSNQPQHF. This chain connects TRBV6-4 to TRBJ1-5, with D hard to call. This CDR3 region has 14 residues. Germline CDR1 MRHNA, CDR2 SNTAGT. The V end was cut by 2 bases, the J end by 1 base, with 6 bases between.

The gene calls are TRBV13 and TRBJ1-3; D unclear. The germline V gene encodes CDR1 PRHDT and CDR2 FYEKMQ (reference sequence). Between the trimmed V and J ends, which lost 2 bases and 8 bases, there was a span of 25 bases. The length of the CDR3 is 18 residues. The CDR3 here is CASSLSSTVGRVSDTIYF. CDR3 in DNA: TGTGCCAGCAGCTTATCGTCGACGGTTGGGAGGGTCTCGGACACCATATATTTT.

The chain joins TRBV5-1 to TRBJ2-3; 8 bases match TRBD2. Germline V gene sequence: CDR1 SGHRS, CDR2 YFSETQ. This CDR3 region has 15 residues. V was clipped by 5 bases and J by 4 bases; unmatched bases: 9. CDR3 nucleotides: TGCGCCAGCAGGGCCCTGGGCGGGGGGTCAGATACGCAGTATTTT. It codes for CASRALGGGSDTQYF.

The V call is TRBV19, the J call TRBJ1-4; no firm D call. With 4 bases removed from V and 4 bases from J, the gap between germline ends came to 7 bases. Germline-derived CDR1 and CDR2 are LNHDA and SQIVND (reference sequence). CDR3 length equals 13 residues. This CDR3 reads CASSKRFNEKLFF. CDR3 in DNA: TGTGCCAGTAGTAAACGGTTTAATGAAAAACTGTTTTTT.

The chain employs TRBV29-1 and TRBJ2-5; 12 positions agree with TRBD1. Germline trimming cut 6 bases from V and 5 bases from J; bases unmatched to any gene: 4. The CDR3 has 13 residues. Germline CDR1 reads SQVTM; CDR2 reads ANQGSEA. In DNA, the CDR3 is TGCAGCGTGGGGACAGGGGGCGGGGAGACCCAGTACTTC. This codes for CSVGTGGGETQYF.

The V gene is TRBV28, the J gene TRBJ1-3; D is unclear. The V and J ends lost 6 bases and 0 bases respectively, with 12 bases between them. This CDR3 is 15 amino acids long. Per the germline V gene, CDR1 is MDHEN and CDR2 is SYDVKM. CDR3 sequence (DNA): TGTGCCAGCAGGTCCTATGGGAGCTCTGGAAACACCATATATTTT. Amino acids: CASRSYGSSGNTIYF.

V usage is TRBV5-8 and J usage is TRBJ2-7; the D is unclear. Trimming shortened V by 5 bases and J by 1 base, and 16 bases separated the two germline ends. In germline, CDR1 is SGHTS, CDR2 YDEGEE. CDR3 length equals 15 residues. As DNA, the CDR3 is TGTGCCAGCAGACCTGAGAGGTTACAATCCTACGAGCAGTACTTC. This codes for CASRPERLQSYEQYF.

V and J are TRBV19 and TRBJ1-2; the D gene is possibly TRBD1 (5 bases). V was clipped by 2 bases and J by 2 bases, with 9 bases between them. Germline V CDR1 and CDR2: LNHDA, SQIVND (reference sequence). The CDR3 consists of 14 residues. This CDR3 reads CASSIFGGNYGYTF. The CDR3 DNA is TGTGCCAGTAGTATATTTGGGGGGAACTATGGCTACACCTTC.

V usage is TRBV29-1 and J usage is TRBJ1-4, with D maybe TRBD1 (6 bases). The CDR3 contains 12 residues. V lost 4 bases and J 4 bases, leaving 7 bases between the germline ends. CDR1 is SQVTM and CDR2 is ANQGSEA in the germline V gene. The CDR3: CSVGQVNEKLFF. The CDR3 DNA reads TGCAGCGTTGGACAGGTTAATGAAAAACTGTTTTTT.